The 28 T cell receptor beta chains in this list originate from one sample, sequenced in a study of blood T cell repertoires in COVID-19. Clones were sequenced by immunoSEQ multiplex PCR, and TCRdb holds only the in-frame ones, with some missing. The sample gives about 220,000 clones, about 80% of which show up once; 4.8% is in the top ten. Material: PBMCs or T cells enriched from blood (not recorded which). These receptors all come from a woman aged 45 to 65 who had been exposed to COVID-19.

V usage is TRBV30 and J usage is TRBJ1-1; D not resolved. Germline loops: CDR1 GTSNPN, CDR2 SVGIG (reference sequence). V was trimmed by 7 bases and J by 6 bases, leaving 15 bases between them. There are 12 residues in the CDR3. The CDR3 sequence: CAFRDPQPEAFF. The DNA of the CDR3 is TGTGCCTTCCGGGATCCGCAGCCTGAAGCTTTCTTT.

The chain joins TRBV2 to TRBJ1-2; 8 bases match TRBD1. V was pared by 2 bases and J by 6 bases, with 8 bases of the junction left unmatched. Germline values: CDR1 SNHLY, CDR2 FYNNEI. CDR3 length equals 15 residues. Here the CDR3 reads CASSEFRTGTHGYTF. CDR3 DNA: TGTGCCAGCAGTGAATTCCGGACAGGGACTCATGGCTACACCTTC.

The chain joins TRBV7-3 to TRBJ2-2; 8 nucleotides align to TRBD2. The V gene's germline CDR1 is SGHTA and CDR2 FQGTGA. V shed 5 bases, J shed 6 bases, and the junction held 2 bases outside the gene matches. The length of the CDR3 is 13 residues. The CDR3 DNA follows: TGTGCCAGCAGCCCGACTAGCGCCGGGGAGCTGTTTTTT. This codes for CASSPTSAGELFF.

This clone was counted once. The CDR3 DNA reads as TGTGCCAGCAGCTTGGCCGAGCCTAACTACGAGCAGTACTTC. It translates to CASSLAEPNYEQYF. V is TRBV5-5 and J is TRBJ2-7; D is uncertain. Deletions cut 0 bases from V and 3 bases from J, with 10 bases between. The CDR3 consists of 14 residues. Germline CDR1 SGHKS, CDR2 YYEKEE (reference sequence).

The genes are TRBV24-1 and TRBJ1-2, with D hard to call. This CDR3 is 12 amino acids long. From germline, CDR1 is KGHDR and CDR2 SFDVKD. V lost 3 bases, J lost 4 bases, and 5 bases lay in between. CDR3 bases: TGTGCCACCAGTGATGGGCCCTATGGCTACACCTTC. Its protein product is CATSDGPYGYTF.

The CDR3 bases are TGTGCCAGTAGTTATCAGTTTTATAGCAATCAGCCCCAGCATTTT. It translates to CASSYQFYSNQPQHF. The V gene is TRBV19, the J gene TRBJ1-5; D call uncertain. The CDR3 totals 15 residues. V lost 5 bases and J 0 bases, leaving 11 bases between the germline ends. Germline values: CDR1 LNHDA, CDR2 SQIVND (reference sequence).

This chain uses TRBV7-8 with TRBJ2-7; no definite D call. Between the trimmed V and J ends, which lost 2 bases and 0 bases, there was a span of 8 bases. The CDR3 contains 14 residues. Looked up from germline, CDR1 is SGHVS and CDR2 is FQNEAQ. The CDR3: CASSLYRSSYEQYF. The CDR3 bases are TGTGCCAGCAGCTTATACCGTAGCTCCTACGAGCAGTACTTC.

Here the CDR3 DNA reads TGTGCCAGCAGCTTAGCGGGGGCGAACACTGAAGCTTTCTTT. It yields the protein CASSLAGANTEAFF. The rearrangement joins TRBV7-8 to TRBJ1-1, with D possibly being TRBD1 (6 bases). Germline lookup yields CDR1 SGHVS and CDR2 FQNEAQ. The CDR3 length is 14 residues. V gave up 0 bases and J gave up 1 base, with 6 bases separating them.

CDR3 coding DNA: TGTGCCAGCACCCTGGAGACAGGGAATACGGAGCAGTTCTTC. Translation gives CASTLETGNTEQFF. The chain combines TRBV5-8 with TRBJ2-1; 7 nucleotides line up with TRBD1. V shed 6 bases, J shed 10 bases, and the junction held 13 bases outside the gene matches. The CDR3 is 14 residues long. From germline, CDR1 is SGHTS and CDR2 YDEGEE.

This chain uses TRBV3-1 (or the pseudogene TRBV3-2) with TRBJ2-5; TRBD2 matches 7 bases. This CDR3 region has 14 residues. Losses at the gene ends were 4 bases for V and 4 bases for J; bases not matched to a gene: 6. Germline V gene lookup returns CDR1 LGHDT and CDR2 YNNKEL (reference sequence). The CDR3 loop reads CASSPEREVETQYF. The CDR3 nucleotides read TGTGCCAGCAGCCCCGAACGGGAGGTAGAGACCCAGTACTTC.

The rearrangement joins TRBV7-2 to TRBJ2-7; 7 bases match TRBD2. CDR1 SGHTA and CDR2 FQGNSA come from the germline V gene. Losses at the gene ends were 2 bases for V and 1 base for J; bases not matched to a gene: 14. The CDR3 has 18 residues. Here the CDR3 reads CASSLPLSGLHPSYEQYF. The DNA for the CDR3 is TGTGCCAGCAGCTTACCCTTATCGGGACTACACCCATCCTACGAGCAGTACTTC.

V is TRBV7-6 and J is TRBJ2-2, with TRBD2 as a possible D gene (5 bases). Trimming removed 3 bases at V and 4 bases at J, with 15 bases between. Germline V CDR1 and CDR2: SGHVS, FNYEAQ. There are 16 residues in the CDR3. This CDR3 reads CASSFSPGESTGELFF. The CDR3 nucleotides read TGTGCCAGCAGCTTCTCTCCCGGGGAGAGCACCGGGGAGCTGTTTTTT.

V and J are TRBV24-1 and TRBJ1-2; 9 bases are a match to TRBD1. The CDR3 extends over 15 amino acids. In germline, CDR1 is KGHDR, CDR2 SFDVKD. Trimming at V came to 6 bases and at J to 3 bases, leaving 7 bases not matched to a gene. In DNA, the CDR3 is TGTGCCACCAGTAGATCGGGACAGGGAGACTATGGCTACACCTTC. It translates to CATSRSGQGDYGYTF.

The J gene is TRBJ1-1, the V gene TRBV12-3 or TRBV12-4; TRBD1 matches at 10 bases. The CDR3 runs 12 residues. J was trimmed by 10 bases and V by 6 bases; bases with no gene match: 5. CDR3 amino acids: CASSRGQGSAFF. The CDR3, as DNA: TGTGCCAGCAGCCGGGGACAGGGGTCAGCTTTCTTT.

The rearrangement joins TRBV10-3 to TRBJ1-3, with a weak D call TRBD1 (5 bases). The CDR3 sequence is 13 residues long. Germline CDR1 and CDR2: ENHRY and SYGVKD. The V gene lost 0 bases and the J gene lost 8 bases, with 8 bases spanning the gap. In DNA, the CDR3 is TGTGCCATCAGTGAGTCGGGGGGGTACACCATATATTTT. Its translation: CAISESGGYTIYF.

The V call is TRBV7-2, the J call TRBJ2-3, with D possibly being TRBD2 (6 bases). The ends were cut back, 0 bases at V and 7 bases at J, with 20 bases in the middle. This CDR3 is built from 17 residues. The germline V gene has CDR1 SGHTA and CDR2 FQGNSA. The CDR3 region is CASSLAGVREGGNTQYF. CDR3 sequence (DNA): TGTGCCAGCAGCTTAGCTGGGGTCAGGGAAGGAGGGAATACGCAGTATTTT.

V usage is TRBV2 and J usage is TRBJ1-4, with a possible D match to TRBD1 (5 bases). Trimming pared 6 bases from V and 5 bases from J, leaving 16 bases between. The germline V gene has CDR1 SNHLY and CDR2 FYNNEI. CDR3 length equals 15 residues. CDR3 region: CASRQDTSKNEKLFF. The CDR3 DNA reads TGTGCCAGCAGACAGGACACCTCGAAAAATGAAAAACTGTTTTTT. Looking up the rest from reference TRBV2 and TRBJ1-4 gives the full variable domain: EPEVTQTPSHQVTQMGQEVILRCVPISNHLYFYWYRQILGQKVEFLVSFYNNEISEKSEIFDDQFSVERPDGSNFTLKIRSTKLEDSAMYFCASRQDTSKNEKLFFGSGTQLSVL.

In the case of this clone: Since a much larger clone is just one base distant, this may be a read error. The chain recombines TRBV19 with TRBJ2-7, with TRBD1 identical over 11 bases. Germline CDR1 is LNHDA and CDR2 is SQIVND (reference sequence). The CDR3 runs 12 residues. The junction had 1 base not matched to a gene; V was cut back by 9 bases and J by 3 bases. The CDR3 DNA reads as TGTGCCAGCGGGACAGGGGGCTACGAGCAGTACTTC. It translates to CASGTGGYEQYF.

This clone has a handful of counts. V is TRBV10-3 and J is TRBJ2-7; maybe TRBD2 (7 bases). V dropped 8 bases and J dropped 0 bases, with 17 bases sitting between them. Germline CDR1 is ENHRY and CDR2 is SYGVKD. This CDR3 contains 15 residues. As DNA, the CDR3 is TGTGCCATCGGTGGAGCGGGACATGGCTCCTACGAGCAGTACTTC. This encodes CAIGGAGHGSYEQYF.

This chain joins TRBV6-5 and TRBJ2-1; D is perhaps TRBD2 (5 bases). The CDR3 has 15 amino acids. CDR1 and CDR2 (germline): MNHEY, SVGAGI. V was trimmed by 5 bases and J by 0 bases, leaving 11 bases between them. The chain's CDR3 is CASSQERSSYNEQFF. The DNA for the CDR3 is TGTGCCAGCAGTCAGGAGCGGTCCTCCTACAATGAGCAGTTCTTC.

V and J are TRBV19 and TRBJ2-1; D is unclear. The ends were cut back, 2 bases at V and 0 bases at J, with 14 bases in the middle. Per germline, CDR1 LNHDA and CDR2 SQIVND (reference sequence). This CDR3 region has 17 residues. For the CDR3, the DNA is TGTGCCAGTAGTATATCCCCATCATGGAGCTCCTACAATGAGCAGTTCTTC. The encoded protein is CASSISPSWSSYNEQFF.

The J gene is TRBJ2-5, the V gene TRBV27; tentative D call: TRBD1 (6 bases). V lost 3 bases, J lost 2 bases, and 10 bases lay in between. Germline loops: CDR1 MNHEY, CDR2 SMNVEV (reference sequence). The length of the CDR3 is 14 residues. The CDR3 DNA follows: TGTGCCAGCAGTTTTGCAGGGGAACAAGAGACCCAGTACTTC. Translating it yields CASSFAGEQETQYF.

The V gene is TRBV3-1 (or the pseudogene TRBV3-2), the J gene TRBJ2-1; 10 bases are a match to TRBD2. CDR3 size: 15 residues. CDR1 LGHDT and CDR2 YNNKEL come from the germline V gene (reference sequence). Trimming at V came to 4 bases and at J to 5 bases, leaving 5 bases not matched to a gene. The CDR3 here is CASSPALAGDNEQFF. The CDR3 DNA is TGTGCCAGCAGCCCCGCGCTAGCGGGGGACAATGAGCAGTTCTTC.

The gene calls are TRBV5-1 and TRBJ1-1; possibly TRBD1 for D (5 bases). CDR1 is SGHRS, CDR2 YFSETQ, per germline. V was trimmed by 5 bases and J by 2 bases, leaving 13 bases between them. CDR3 length: 14 amino acids. The DNA of the CDR3 is TGCGCCAGCAGTTCTGGGGGGTATAACACTGAAGCTTTCTTT. It codes for CASSSGGYNTEAFF.

Notes on this clone: Other nucleotide sequences from this sample produce the same CDR3. The rearrangement uses TRBV27 and TRBJ1-2, with a possible D match to TRBD1 (5 bases). Between the trimmed V and J ends, which lost 3 bases and 0 bases, there was a span of 5 bases. Germline CDR1 MNHEY, CDR2 SMNVEV (reference sequence). The CDR3 has 13 residues. The CDR3 DNA follows: TGTGCCAGCAGTTTGACAGCTAACTATGGCTACACCTTC. This sequence encodes CASSLTANYGYTF.

The J gene is TRBJ1-1, the V gene TRBV9; tentatively, D is TRBD1 (5 bases). This CDR3 is 15 amino acids long. From germline, CDR1 is SGDLS and CDR2 YYNGEE. The V end was cut by 0 bases, the J end by 4 bases, with 13 bases between. CDR3 residues: CASSVVLGGSTEAFF. The CDR3 DNA is TGTGCCAGCAGCGTAGTTTTGGGGGGATCCACTGAAGCTTTCTTT.

The chain employs TRBV18 and TRBJ1-2, with D possibly matching TRBD1 (5 bases). The V gene lost 0 bases and the J gene lost 6 bases, with 11 bases spanning the gap. Germline V CDR1 and CDR2: KGHSH, LQKENI. The CDR3 extends over 14 amino acids. The CDR3 loop is CASSPPGGKDGYTF. For the CDR3, the DNA is TGTGCCAGCTCACCACCGGGGGGGAAGGATGGCTACACCTTC.

This sequence joins TRBV6-4 and TRBJ1-1, with D possibly TRBD1 on 5 matching bases. This CDR3 has 14 residues. CDR1 is MRHNA and CDR2 is SNTAGT in the germline V gene. V was clipped by 0 bases and J by 3 bases, with 8 bases between them. The CDR3: CASSDSDSYTEAFF. The DNA for the CDR3 is TGTGCCAGCAGTGACTCAGACAGTTACACTGAAGCTTTCTTT.